This record looks at one TCR beta chain sequence and its context. The sample belongs to a study of blood T cell repertoires in COVID-19. For the study at large: The samples span acute and convalescent COVID-19 from the United States, Italy and Spain. PBMCs, B-cell-depleted T cells, or T cells were the source of the cDNA or gDNA that made up the material.

Original data processing: Amplified reference gene primers provided the basis for estimating nucleated cell counts. The method was immunoSEQ multiplex PCR; TCRdb's version includes in-frame clones alone and lacks a portion of them. Clone size and V and J calls were adopted from that table, with D and trimming inferred from the DNA. Of some 140,000 clones in the sample, 60% to 85% were seen once. The V and J ends lost 7 bases and 7 bases respectively, with 17 bases between them. This CDR3 spans 15 amino acids. Germline CDR1 and CDR2: SNHLY and FYNNEI. This receptor was taken from a man aged 80 or over with acute or convalescent COVID-19. Sequencing input: peripheral blood. The chain links TRBV2 to TRBJ1-6, with a possible D match to TRBD1 (6 bases). DNA of the CDR3: TGTGCCAGCACAGGGGTAGGGACATCGAATTCACCCCTCCACTTT. Residues: CASTGVGTSNSPLHF.